The source of this TCR beta chain is a study of CD8 T cells in Susac syndrome. This clonotype is a singleton in its sample. CDR1 is KGHDR and CDR2 is SFDVKD in the germline V gene. With 7 bases removed from V and 3 bases from J, the gap between germline ends came to 9 bases. There are 12 residues in the CDR3. Random-hexamer reverse transcription was applied to roughly 0.5 to 1 ug RNA. One entry per CDR3 protein results from TCRdb running MiXCR on the immunoSEQ multiplex PCR reads. Found here are 180,000 or so distinct CDR3 sequences, 85% to 95% of them singletons; the top ten hold 0.1%. The chain links TRBV24-1 to TRBJ2-7; perhaps D is TRBD1 or TRBD2 (5 bases each). Sequences were obtained from CD4+ T cells from PBMCs. The sequence was obtained from a human donor in good health. The CDR3 here is CATSGDGYEQYF. The CDR3 region has the DNA TGTGCCACCAGCGGGGACGGCTACGAGCAGTACTTC.